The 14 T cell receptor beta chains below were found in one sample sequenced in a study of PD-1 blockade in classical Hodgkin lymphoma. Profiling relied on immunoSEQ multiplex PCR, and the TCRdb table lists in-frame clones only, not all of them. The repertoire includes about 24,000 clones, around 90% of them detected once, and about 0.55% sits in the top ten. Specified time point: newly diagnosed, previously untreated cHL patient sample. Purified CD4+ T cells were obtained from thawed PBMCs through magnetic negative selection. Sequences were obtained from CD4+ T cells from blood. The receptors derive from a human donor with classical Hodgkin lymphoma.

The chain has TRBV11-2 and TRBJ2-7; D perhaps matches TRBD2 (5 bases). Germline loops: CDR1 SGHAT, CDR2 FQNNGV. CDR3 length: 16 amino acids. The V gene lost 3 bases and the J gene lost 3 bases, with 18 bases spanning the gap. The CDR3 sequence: CASSLESGGLGYEQYF. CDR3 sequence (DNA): TGTGCCAGCAGCTTGGAGTCAGGCGGGTTGGGCTACGAGCAGTACTTC.

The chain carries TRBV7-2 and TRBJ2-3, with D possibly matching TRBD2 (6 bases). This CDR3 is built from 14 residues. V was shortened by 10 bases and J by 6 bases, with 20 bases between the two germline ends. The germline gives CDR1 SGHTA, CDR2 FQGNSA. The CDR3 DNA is TGTGCCACCCGGGACTCAGGGTATATGGATACGCAGTATTTT. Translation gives CATRDSGYMDTQYF.

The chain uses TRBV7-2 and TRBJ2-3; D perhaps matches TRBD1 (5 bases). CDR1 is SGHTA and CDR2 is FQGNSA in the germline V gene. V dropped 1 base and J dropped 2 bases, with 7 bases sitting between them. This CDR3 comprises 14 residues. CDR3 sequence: CASSLDGHTDTQYF. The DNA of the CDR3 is TGTGCCAGCAGCTTAGATGGACACACAGATACGCAGTATTTT.

CDR3: CASSRPDGTSYQETQYF. As DNA, the CDR3 is TGTGCCAGCAGCCGACCTGACGGCACCTCGTACCAAGAGACCCAGTACTTC. The chain uses TRBV28 and TRBJ2-5, with unresolved D. The length of the CDR3 is 17 residues. Germline CDR1 reads MDHEN; CDR2 reads SYDVKM. The V gene lost 6 bases and the J gene lost 0 bases, with 20 bases spanning the gap.

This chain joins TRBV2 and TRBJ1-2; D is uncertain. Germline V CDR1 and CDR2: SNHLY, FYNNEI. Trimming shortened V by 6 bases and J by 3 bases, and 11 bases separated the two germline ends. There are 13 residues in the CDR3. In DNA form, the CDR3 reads TGTGCCAGCAGCGGTGATTCTGACTATGGCTACACCTTC. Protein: CASSGDSDYGYTF.

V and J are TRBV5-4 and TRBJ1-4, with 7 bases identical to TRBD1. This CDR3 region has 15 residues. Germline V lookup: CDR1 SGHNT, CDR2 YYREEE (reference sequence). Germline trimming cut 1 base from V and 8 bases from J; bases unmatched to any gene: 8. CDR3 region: CASSLLGQGEEKLFF. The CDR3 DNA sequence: TGTGCCAGCAGCTTGCTAGGTCAGGGGGAAGAAAAACTGTTTTTT.

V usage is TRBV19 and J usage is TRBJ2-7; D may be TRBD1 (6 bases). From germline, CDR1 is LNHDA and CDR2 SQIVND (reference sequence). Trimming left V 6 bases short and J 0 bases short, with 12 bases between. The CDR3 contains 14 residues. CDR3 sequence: CASRGDRSSYEQYF. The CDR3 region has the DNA TGTGCCAGTAGGGGCGACAGGAGCTCCTACGAGCAGTACTTC.

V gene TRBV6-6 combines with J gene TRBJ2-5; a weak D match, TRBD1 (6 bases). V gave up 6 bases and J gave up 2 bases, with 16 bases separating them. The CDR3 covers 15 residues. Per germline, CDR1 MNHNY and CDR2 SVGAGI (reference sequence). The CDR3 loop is CASRPYRAEQETQYF. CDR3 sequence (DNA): TGTGCCAGCAGACCCTACAGGGCGGAACAAGAGACCCAGTACTTC.

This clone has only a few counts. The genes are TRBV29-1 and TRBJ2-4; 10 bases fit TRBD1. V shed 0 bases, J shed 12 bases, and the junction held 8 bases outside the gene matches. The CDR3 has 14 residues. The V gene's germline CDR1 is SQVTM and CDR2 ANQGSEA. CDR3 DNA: TGCAGCGTTGAAGAGCATGGGACAGGGGTAACTCAGTACTTC. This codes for CSVEEHGTGVTQYF.

CDR3 bases: TGTGCCAGTAGTAGGGACAGGGAGTACGAGCAGTACTTC. Its translation is CASSRDREYEQYF. The chain couples TRBV19 to TRBJ2-5; TRBD1 agrees at 9 bases. The J call may be mistaken, given a closer DNA end match to TRBJ2-7. The CDR3 covers 13 residues. Germline-derived CDR1 and CDR2 are LNHDA and SQIVND (reference sequence).

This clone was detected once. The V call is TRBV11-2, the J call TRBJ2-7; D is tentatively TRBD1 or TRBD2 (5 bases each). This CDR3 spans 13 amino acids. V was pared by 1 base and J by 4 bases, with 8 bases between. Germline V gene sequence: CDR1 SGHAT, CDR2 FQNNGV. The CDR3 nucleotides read TGTGCCAGCAGCTTAGCCGGGGCATACGAGCAGTACTTC. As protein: CASSLAGAYEQYF.

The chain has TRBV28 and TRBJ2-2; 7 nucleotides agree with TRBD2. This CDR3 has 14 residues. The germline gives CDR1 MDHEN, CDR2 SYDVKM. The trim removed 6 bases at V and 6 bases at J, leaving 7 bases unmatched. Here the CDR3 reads CASRDGGWPGELFF. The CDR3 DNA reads TGTGCCAGCAGGGACGGGGGGTGGCCCGGGGAGCTGTTTTTT.

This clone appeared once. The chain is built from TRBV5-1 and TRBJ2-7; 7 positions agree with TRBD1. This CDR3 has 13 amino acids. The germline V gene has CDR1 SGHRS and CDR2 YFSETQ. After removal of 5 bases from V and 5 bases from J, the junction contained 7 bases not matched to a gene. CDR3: CASRTTGIDEQYF. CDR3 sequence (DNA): TGCGCCAGCAGGACGACAGGGATTGACGAGCAGTACTTC.

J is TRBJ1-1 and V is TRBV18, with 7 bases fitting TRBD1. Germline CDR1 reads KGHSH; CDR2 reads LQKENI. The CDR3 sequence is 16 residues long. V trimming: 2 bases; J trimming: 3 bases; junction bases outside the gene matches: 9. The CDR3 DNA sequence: TGTGCCAGCTCACCATTGAGGGGGCGTACTTACACTGAAGCTTTCTTT. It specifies CASSPLRGRTYTEAFF.